Each of the 10 T cell receptor beta chains below was sequenced from the same sample in a study of shared clonotypes between healthy human individuals. Only in-frame clones appear in the TCRdb table, and some are missing; sequencing was by immunoSEQ multiplex PCR. The sample lists about 1.5 million clones, approximately 96% seen once, with more than 0.9% in the top ten. Sequenced sample: naive CD4+ T cells sorted from blood. As for subset: CD45RA+ positively selected. The receptors derive from a man aged 25-40 years in good health.

The chain recombines TRBV11-3 with TRBJ1-1, with 9 bases that match TRBD1. This CDR3 is built from 15 residues. V shed 3 bases and J 3 bases; nucleotides not matched to a gene: 5. CDR1 and CDR2 (germline): SGHNT, YENEEA. The CDR3 DNA follows: TGTGCCAGCAGCTTTACAGGGGGCCGGGACACTGAAGCTTTCTTT. This codes for CASSFTGGRDTEAFF.

The chain combines TRBV9 with TRBJ2-3; 8 bases map to TRBD1. The trim removed 2 bases at V and 2 bases at J, leaving 4 bases unmatched. The germline V gene has CDR1 SGDLS and CDR2 YYNGEE. The CDR3 has 15 amino acids. The CDR3 bases are TGTGCCAGCAGCGTTAGGACAGGGTACACAGATACGCAGTATTTT. Protein product: CASSVRTGYTDTQYF.

The chain recombines TRBV7-9 with TRBJ1-2; D is uncertain. Between the trimmed V and J ends, which lost 4 bases and 7 bases, there was a span of 25 bases. Germline CDR1 SEHNR, CDR2 FQNEAQ (reference sequence). This CDR3 is built from 17 residues. In DNA, the CDR3 is TGTGCCAGCAGCTGGTGGATAGGAAGACACCAAGGAGGTGGCTACACCTTC. Encoded protein: CASSWWIGRHQGGGYTF.

This clone was counted a single time. The V call is TRBV25-1, the J call TRBJ2-7; D is perhaps TRBD2 (5 bases). The V gene's germline CDR1 is MGHDK and CDR2 SYGVNS. The length of the CDR3 is 16 residues. Trimming cost V 1 base and J 2 bases, with 15 bases left between them. Here the CDR3 reads CASSEWGSVDAYEQYF. As DNA, the CDR3 is TGTGCCAGCAGTGAATGGGGTAGCGTAGATGCCTACGAGCAGTACTTC.

V is TRBV5-4 and J is TRBJ1-5, with a weak D call TRBD1 (5 bases). Germline assignment: CDR1 SGHNT and CDR2 YYREEE (reference sequence). Trimming shortened V by 2 bases and J by 3 bases, and 9 bases separated the two germline ends. The length of the CDR3 is 14 residues. The CDR3 DNA is TGTGCCAGCAGCTTACCAGGGTACAATCAGCCCCAGCATTTT. Protein: CASSLPGYNQPQHF.

This chain links TRBV9 with TRBJ2-7, with a tentative D call TRBD1 (6 bases). CDR1 is SGDLS and CDR2 is YYNGEE in the germline V gene. The CDR3 loop spans 15 amino acids. V dropped 0 bases and J dropped 4 bases, with 14 bases sitting between them. CDR3 bases: TGTGCCAGCAGCGTAGCCACAGGGATACTATACGAGCAGTACTTC. Protein product: CASSVATGILYEQYF.

The chain recombines TRBV27 with TRBJ2-2, with 7 bases matching TRBD2. Germline V gene data show CDR1 as MNHEY and CDR2 as SMNVEV (reference sequence). The CDR3 spans 17 residues. J was trimmed by 3 bases and V by 2 bases; bases with no gene match: 9. CDR3 nucleotide sequence: TGTGCCAGCAGTTTAAGGAGTCTAGCGGAATACACCGGGGAGCTGTTTTTT. This translates into CASSLRSLAEYTGELFF.

The rearrangement links TRBV18 to TRBJ2-3; D gene uncertain. Germline CDR1 KGHSH, CDR2 LQKENI. The V gene lost 6 bases and the J gene lost 1 base, with 14 bases spanning the gap. The CDR3 loop spans 15 amino acids. CDR3 loop: CASSPGRLRTDTQYF. Written as DNA, the CDR3 is TGTGCCAGCTCGCCGGGCCGACTCCGCACAGATACGCAGTATTTT. The full variable domain, in which reference TRBV18 and TRBJ2-3 provide the parts outside the CDR3, is NAGVMQNPRHLVRRRGQEARLRCSPMKGHSHVYWYRQLPEEGLKFMVYLQKENIIDESGMPKERFSAEFPKEGPSILRIQQVVRGDSAAYFCASSPGRLRTDTQYFGPGTRLTVL.

J is TRBJ2-3 and V is TRBV11-2; the D is unclear. There are 13 residues in the CDR3. V lost 4 bases and J lost 1, with 6 bases in between. The germline CDR1 and CDR2 sequences are SGHAT and FQNNGV. CDR3 amino acids: CASSSPGTDTQYF. CDR3 nucleotides: TGTGCCAGCAGCTCCCCTGGCACAGATACGCAGTATTTT.

The chain combines TRBV6-1 with TRBJ1-3; TRBD1 matches 8 bases. This CDR3 contains 15 residues. Looked up from germline, CDR1 is MNHNS and CDR2 is SASEGT. V was pared by 3 bases and J by 4 bases, with 5 bases of the junction left unmatched. CDR3 region: CASSDRGRSGNTIYF. CDR3 DNA sequence: TGTGCCAGCAGTGACAGGGGGCGGTCAGGAAACACCATATATTTT.